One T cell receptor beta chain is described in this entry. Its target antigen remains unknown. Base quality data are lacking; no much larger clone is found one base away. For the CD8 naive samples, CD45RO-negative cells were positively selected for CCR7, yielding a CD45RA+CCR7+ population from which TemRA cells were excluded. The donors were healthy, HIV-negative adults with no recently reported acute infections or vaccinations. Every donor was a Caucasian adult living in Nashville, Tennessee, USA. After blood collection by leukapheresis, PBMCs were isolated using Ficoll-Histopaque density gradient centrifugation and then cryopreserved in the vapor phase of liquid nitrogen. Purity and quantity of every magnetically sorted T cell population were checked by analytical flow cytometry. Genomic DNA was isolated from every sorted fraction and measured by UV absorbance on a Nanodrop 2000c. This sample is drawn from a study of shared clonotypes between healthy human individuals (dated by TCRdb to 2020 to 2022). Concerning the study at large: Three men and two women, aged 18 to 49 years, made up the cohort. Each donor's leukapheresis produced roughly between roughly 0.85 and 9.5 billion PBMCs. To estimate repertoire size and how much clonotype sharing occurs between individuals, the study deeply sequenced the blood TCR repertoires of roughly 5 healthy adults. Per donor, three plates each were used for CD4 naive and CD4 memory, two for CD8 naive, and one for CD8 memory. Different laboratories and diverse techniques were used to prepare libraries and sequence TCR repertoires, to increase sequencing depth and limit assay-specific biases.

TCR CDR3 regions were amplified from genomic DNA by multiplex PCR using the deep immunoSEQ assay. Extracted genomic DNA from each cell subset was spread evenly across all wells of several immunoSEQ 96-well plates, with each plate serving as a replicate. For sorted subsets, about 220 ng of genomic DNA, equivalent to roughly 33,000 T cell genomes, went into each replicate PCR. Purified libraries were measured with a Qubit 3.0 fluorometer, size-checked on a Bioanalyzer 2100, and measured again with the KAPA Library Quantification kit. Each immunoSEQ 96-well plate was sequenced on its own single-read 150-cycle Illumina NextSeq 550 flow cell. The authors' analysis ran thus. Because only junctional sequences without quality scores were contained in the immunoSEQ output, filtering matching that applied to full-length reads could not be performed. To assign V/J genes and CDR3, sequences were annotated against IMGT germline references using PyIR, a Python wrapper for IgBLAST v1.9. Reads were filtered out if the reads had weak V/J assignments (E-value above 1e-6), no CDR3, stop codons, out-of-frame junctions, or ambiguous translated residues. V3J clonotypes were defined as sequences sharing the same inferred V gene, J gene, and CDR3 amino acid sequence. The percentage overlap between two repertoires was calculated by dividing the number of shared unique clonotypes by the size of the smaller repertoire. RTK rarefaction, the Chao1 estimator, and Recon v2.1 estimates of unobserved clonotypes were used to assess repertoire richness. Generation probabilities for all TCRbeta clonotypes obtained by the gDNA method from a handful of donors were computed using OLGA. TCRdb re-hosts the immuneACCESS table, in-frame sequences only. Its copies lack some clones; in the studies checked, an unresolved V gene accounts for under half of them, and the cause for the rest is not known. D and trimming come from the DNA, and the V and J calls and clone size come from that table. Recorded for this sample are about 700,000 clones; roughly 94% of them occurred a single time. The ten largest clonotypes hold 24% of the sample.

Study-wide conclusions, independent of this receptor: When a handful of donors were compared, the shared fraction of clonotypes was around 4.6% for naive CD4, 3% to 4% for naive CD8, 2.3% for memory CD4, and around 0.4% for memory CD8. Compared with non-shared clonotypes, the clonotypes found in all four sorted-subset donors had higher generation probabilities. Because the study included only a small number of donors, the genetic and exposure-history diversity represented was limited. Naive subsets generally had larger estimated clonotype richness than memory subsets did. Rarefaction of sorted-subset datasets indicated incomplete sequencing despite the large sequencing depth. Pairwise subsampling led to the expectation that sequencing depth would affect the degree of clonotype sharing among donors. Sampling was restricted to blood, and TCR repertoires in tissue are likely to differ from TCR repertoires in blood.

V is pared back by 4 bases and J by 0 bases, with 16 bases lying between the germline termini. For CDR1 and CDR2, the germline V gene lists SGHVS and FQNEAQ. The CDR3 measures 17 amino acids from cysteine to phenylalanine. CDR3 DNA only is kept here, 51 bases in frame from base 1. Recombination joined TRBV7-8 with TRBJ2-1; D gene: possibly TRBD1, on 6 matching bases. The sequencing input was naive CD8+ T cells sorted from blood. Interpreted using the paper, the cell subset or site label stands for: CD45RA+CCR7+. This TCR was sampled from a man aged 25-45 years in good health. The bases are TGTGCCAGCAGCTCCGGACAGAGCCTTAGCTCCTACAATGAGCAGTTCTTC. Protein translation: CASSSGQSLSSYNEQFF.